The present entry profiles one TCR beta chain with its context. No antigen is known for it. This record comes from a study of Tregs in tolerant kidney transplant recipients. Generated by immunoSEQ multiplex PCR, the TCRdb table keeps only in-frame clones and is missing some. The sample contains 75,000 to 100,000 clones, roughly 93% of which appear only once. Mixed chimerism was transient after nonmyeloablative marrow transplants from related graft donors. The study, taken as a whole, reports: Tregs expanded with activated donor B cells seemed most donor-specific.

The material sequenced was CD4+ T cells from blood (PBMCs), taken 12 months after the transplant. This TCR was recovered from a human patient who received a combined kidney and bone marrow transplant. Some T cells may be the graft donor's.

The CDR3 protein is CASSCTMGPHYEQYF. Here the CDR3 DNA reads TGTGCCAGCAGCTGTACCATGGGGCCGCACTACGAGCAGTACTTC. The V and J genes are TRBV7-3 and TRBJ2-7; TRBD1 is a possible D gene (5 bases). Germline lookup yields CDR1 SGHTA and CDR2 FQGTGA. Deletions cut 4 bases from V and 3 bases from J, with 16 bases between. This CDR3 has 15 residues. Based on the CDR3 plus reference TRBV7-3 and TRBJ2-7, the full variable domain is GAGVSQTPSNKVTEKGKYVELRCDPISGHTALYWYRQSLGQGPEFLIYFQGTGAADDSGLPNDRFFAVRPEGSVSTLKIQRTERGDSAVYLCASSCTMGPHYEQYFGPGTRLTVT.